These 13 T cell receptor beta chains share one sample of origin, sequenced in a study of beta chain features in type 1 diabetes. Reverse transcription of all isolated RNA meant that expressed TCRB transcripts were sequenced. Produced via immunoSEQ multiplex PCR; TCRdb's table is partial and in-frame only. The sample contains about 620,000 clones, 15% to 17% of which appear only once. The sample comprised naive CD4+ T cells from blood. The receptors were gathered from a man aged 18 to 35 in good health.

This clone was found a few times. CDR3 protein: CASSLARRQGYQETQYF. In nucleotides, the CDR3 is TGTGCCAGCAGCTTAGCGCGTCGACAGGGGTACCAAGAGACCCAGTACTTC. The V gene is TRBV7-9, the J gene TRBJ2-5, with 8 positions matching TRBD1. This CDR3 has 17 amino acids. V shed 0 bases, J shed 0 bases, and the junction held 6 bases outside the gene matches. CDR1 SEHNR and CDR2 FQNEAQ come from the germline V gene (reference sequence).

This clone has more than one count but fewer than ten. The CDR3 sequence: CASKWDVKAGNTIYF. Written as DNA, the CDR3 is TGCGCCAGCAAATGGGACGTAAAGGCTGGAAACACCATATATTTT. This rearrangement joins TRBV5-1 to TRBJ1-3, with D tentatively TRBD1 (5 bases). Germline-derived CDR1 and CDR2 are SGHRS and YFSETQ. The CDR3 has 15 amino acids. Trimming removed 6 bases at V and 2 bases at J, with 15 bases between.

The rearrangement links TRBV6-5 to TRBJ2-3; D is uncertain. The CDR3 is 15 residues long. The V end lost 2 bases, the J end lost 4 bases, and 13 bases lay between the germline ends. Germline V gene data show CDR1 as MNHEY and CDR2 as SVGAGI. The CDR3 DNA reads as TGTGCCAGCAGTTACGGCGGCAGGTTGGCAGATACGCAGTATTTT. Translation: CASSYGGRLADTQYF.

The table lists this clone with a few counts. As DNA, the CDR3 is TGTGCCACCAGCAGAGATCTCGAGAGGACAGGGGGCGGTGAGACCCAGTACTTC. It yields the protein CATSRDLERTGGGETQYF. The chain is built from TRBV15 and TRBJ2-5; 11 positions agree with TRBD1. The V and J ends lost 0 bases and 5 bases, in that order; junction bases with no gene match: 11. This CDR3 has 18 residues. Per germline, CDR1 LNHNV and CDR2 YYDKDF (reference sequence).

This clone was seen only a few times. The CDR3 DNA is TGTGCCAGCAGCTTGGGTTCGGCGAGAAACACCGGGGAGCTGTTTTTT. Its translation is CASSLGSARNTGELFF. This chain joins TRBV7-8 and TRBJ2-2; D is uncertain. Germline CDR1 reads SGHVS; CDR2 reads FQNEAQ. The CDR3 runs to 16 residues. V was shortened by 3 bases and J by 2 bases, with 13 bases between the two germline ends.

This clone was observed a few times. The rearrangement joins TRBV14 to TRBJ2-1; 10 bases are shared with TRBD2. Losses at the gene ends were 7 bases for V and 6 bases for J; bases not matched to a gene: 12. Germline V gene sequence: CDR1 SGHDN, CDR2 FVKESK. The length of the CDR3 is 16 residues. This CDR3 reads CASIFETSGLVNEQFF. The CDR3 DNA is TGTGCCAGCATTTTCGAGACTAGCGGGTTAGTCAATGAGCAGTTCTTC.

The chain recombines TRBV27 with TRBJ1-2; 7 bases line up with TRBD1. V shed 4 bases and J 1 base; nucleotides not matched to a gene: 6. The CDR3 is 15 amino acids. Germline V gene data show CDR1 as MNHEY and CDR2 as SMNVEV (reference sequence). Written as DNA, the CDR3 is TGTGCCAGCAGTTCAAGGGACAGCCGTAACTATGGCTACACCTTC. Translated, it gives CASSSRDSRNYGYTF.

This CDR3 reads CASSTGPSGITDTQYF. CDR3 in DNA: TGTGCCAGCAGTACAGGCCCTTCGGGTATCACAGATACGCAGTATTTT. The chain couples TRBV28 to TRBJ2-3; TRBD1 might be the D (5 bases). The germline V gene has CDR1 MDHEN and CDR2 SYDVKM. The V gene lost 5 bases and the J gene lost 2 bases, with 17 bases spanning the gap. The CDR3 is 16 residues long.

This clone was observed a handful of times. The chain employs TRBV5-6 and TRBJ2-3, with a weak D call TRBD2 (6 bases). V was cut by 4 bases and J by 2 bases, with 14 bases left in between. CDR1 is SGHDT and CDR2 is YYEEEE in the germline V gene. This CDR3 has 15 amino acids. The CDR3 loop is CASSPAGGITDTQYF. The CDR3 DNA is TGTGCCAGCAGCCCAGCTGGGGGGATCACAGATACGCAGTATTTT.

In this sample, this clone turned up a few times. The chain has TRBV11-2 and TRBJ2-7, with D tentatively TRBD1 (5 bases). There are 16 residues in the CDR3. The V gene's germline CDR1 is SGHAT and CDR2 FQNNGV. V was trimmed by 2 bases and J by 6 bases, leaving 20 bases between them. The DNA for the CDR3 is TGTGCCAGCAGCTTAAGGCTTGGACAACGAACAGCCGAGCAGTACTTC. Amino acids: CASSLRLGQRTAEQYF.

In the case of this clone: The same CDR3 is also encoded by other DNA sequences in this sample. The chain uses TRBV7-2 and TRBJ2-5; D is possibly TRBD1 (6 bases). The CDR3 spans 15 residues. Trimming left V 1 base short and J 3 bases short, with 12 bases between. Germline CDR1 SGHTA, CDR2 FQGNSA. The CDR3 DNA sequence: TGTGCCAGCAGCTTAGGGGGGCGGGTAGAAGAGACCCAGTACTTC. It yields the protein CASSLGGRVEETQYF.

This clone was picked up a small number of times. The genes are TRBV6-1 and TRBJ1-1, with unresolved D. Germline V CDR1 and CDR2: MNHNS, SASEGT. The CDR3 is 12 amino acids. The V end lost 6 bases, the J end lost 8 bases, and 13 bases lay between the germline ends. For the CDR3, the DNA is TGTGCCAGCAGGCGGACGTGGGAAGAAGCTTTCTTT. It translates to CASRRTWEEAFF.

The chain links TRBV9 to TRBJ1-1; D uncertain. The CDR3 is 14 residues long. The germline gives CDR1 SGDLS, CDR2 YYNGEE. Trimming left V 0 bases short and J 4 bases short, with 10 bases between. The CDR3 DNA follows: TGTGCCAGCAGCGTAGCCCAAGTTAGCACTGAAGCTTTCTTT. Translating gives CASSVAQVSTEAFF.